This T cell receptor (beta chain) is drawn from a study of blood T cell repertoires in COVID-19. Turning to the study itself: The origin of the acute and convalescent COVID-19 samples was the United States, Italy and Spain. From T cells, B-cell-depleted T cells, or PBMCs came the material, which was cDNA or gDNA.

Looked up from germline, CDR1 is LNHDA and CDR2 is SQIVND (reference sequence). The CDR3 runs 17 residues. Trimming shortened V by 1 base and J by 0 bases, and 13 bases separated the two germline ends. As handled by the study authors: The authors estimated nucleated cell counts from reference gene primer amplification. Profiled with immunoSEQ multiplex PCR; TCRdb holds only in-frame clones, not every one. Clone size and V and J calls were adopted from that table, with D and trimming inferred from the DNA. The sample carries 200,000 to 300,000 clones, over 80% recorded once. The specimen sequenced was peripheral blood. This TCR was sampled from a man aged 30-40 years who had recovered from COVID-19. This chain uses TRBV19 with TRBJ2-1, with D maybe TRBD2 (6 bases). CDR3 protein: CASSIGKIAASYNEQFF. The CDR3 DNA is TGTGCCAGTAGTATAGGGAAAATAGCGGCCTCCTACAATGAGCAGTTCTTC.